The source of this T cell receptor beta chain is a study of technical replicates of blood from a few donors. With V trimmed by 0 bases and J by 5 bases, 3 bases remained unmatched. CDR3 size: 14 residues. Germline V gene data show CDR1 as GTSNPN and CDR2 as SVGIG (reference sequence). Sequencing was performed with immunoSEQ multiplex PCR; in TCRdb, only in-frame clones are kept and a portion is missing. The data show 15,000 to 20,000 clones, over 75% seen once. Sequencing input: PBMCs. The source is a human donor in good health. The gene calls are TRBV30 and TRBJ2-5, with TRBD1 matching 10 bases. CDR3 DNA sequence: TGTGCCTGGAGTGTGGGACAGGGGAGCGAGACCCAGTACTTC. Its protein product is CAWSVGQGSETQYF.